A selection of T cell receptor beta chains follows, all from one sample in a study of T cell clones after liver transplantation. Repertoires were generated with immunoSEQ multiplex PCR, while TCRdb's copy carries only in-frame clones and drops some. Of around 4,900 clones listed, roughly 41% are singletons. These receptors have no identified antigens. The sequencing sample was made of CD4+ T cells from cultured PBMCs. All receptors derive from a human patient who received a liver transplant. Some T cells may trace back to the graft donor. The conserved cysteine and the conserved F or W are not part of the CDR3 here. A D gene is named only where the DNA matches it firmly.

cdr3_aa j_call d_call v_call
ASRDSRWGGHEQY TRBJ2-7 NA TRBV28
ASSQGIGNQPQH TRBJ1-5 NA TRBV18
ASSPMLTGGSSDEQF TRBJ2-1 TRBD1 TRBV18
ASSRPASGSYEQY TRBJ2-7 TRBD2 TRBV13
ASSFDRNNEQF TRBJ2-1 NA TRBV5-4
ALNTGLVNTEAF TRBJ1-1 NA TRBV28
ASSPTFGDEQF TRBJ2-1 NA TRBV18
ASSYLDQGASGYT TRBJ1-2 TRBD1 TRBV18
ASSSAPPDTQY TRBJ2-3 NA TRBV28
ASSVRGGYNEQF TRBJ2-1 TRBD2 TRBV19
ASSVQGSGANVLT TRBJ2-6 NA TRBV9
ASSDTLAGNTQY TRBJ2-3 NA TRBV2
ASSPGGVEGSYEQY NA TRBD2 TRBV5-4
ASSALGPADTQY TRBJ2-3 NA TRBV9
ASSLSLAGGRSTDTQY TRBJ2-3 TRBD2 TRBV11-2
ASRPPGGGVVNEKLF TRBJ1-4 TRBD1 TRBV28
ASEDSNQPQH TRBJ1-5 NA TRBV12-5
ASSMHRGRETQY TRBJ2-5 TRBD1 TRBV28
ASGLLAGGPFSYNEQF TRBJ2-1 TRBD2 TRBV28
ASSLSGSSYNEQF TRBJ2-1 TRBD2 TRBV5-1
ASSRGTGGDEQY TRBJ2-7 TRBD1 TRBV4-3
ASSLAGNLGQPQH TRBJ1-5 NA TRBV11-2
ASSQQLEGTQY TRBJ2-5 NA TRBV14
ASRIHGANTGELF TRBJ2-2 NA TRBV28